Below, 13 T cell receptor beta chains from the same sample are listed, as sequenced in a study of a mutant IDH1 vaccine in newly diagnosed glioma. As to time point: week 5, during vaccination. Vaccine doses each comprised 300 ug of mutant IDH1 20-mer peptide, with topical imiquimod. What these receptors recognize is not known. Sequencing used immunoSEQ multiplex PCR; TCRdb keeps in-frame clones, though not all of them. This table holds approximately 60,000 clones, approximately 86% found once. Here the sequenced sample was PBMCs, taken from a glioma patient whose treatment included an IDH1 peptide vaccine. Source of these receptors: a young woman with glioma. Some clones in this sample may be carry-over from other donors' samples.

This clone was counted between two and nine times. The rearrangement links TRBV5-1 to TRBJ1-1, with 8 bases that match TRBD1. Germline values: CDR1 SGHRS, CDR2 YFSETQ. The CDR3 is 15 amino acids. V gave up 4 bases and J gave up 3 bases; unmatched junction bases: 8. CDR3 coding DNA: TGCGCCAGCAGCGGAGGACAGGGAAGGGACACTGAAGCTTTCTTT. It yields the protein CASSGGQGRDTEAFF.

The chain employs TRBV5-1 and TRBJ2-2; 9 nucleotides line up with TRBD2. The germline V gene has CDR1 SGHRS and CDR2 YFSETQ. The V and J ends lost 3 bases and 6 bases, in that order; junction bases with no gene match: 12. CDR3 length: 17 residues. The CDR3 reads CASSSALAGALAGELFF. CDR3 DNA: TGCGCCAGCAGCTCTGCCTTAGCGGGAGCTTTGGCCGGGGAGCTGTTTTTT.

The CDR3 DNA reads as TGTGCCAGCAGCGACGGCCGGGGGGCGGGGTCCTACAATGAGCAGTTCTTC. It codes for CASSDGRGAGSYNEQFF. The rearrangement links TRBV9 to TRBJ2-1; D possibly corresponds to TRBD2 (7 bases). From germline, CDR1 is SGDLS and CDR2 YYNGEE. The CDR3 contains 17 residues. The V end lost 3 bases, the J end lost 1 base, and 17 bases lay between the germline ends. The entire variable domain, with the rest obtained from reference TRBV9 and TRBJ2-1, is as follows: DSGVTQTPKHLITATGQRVTLRCSPRSGDLSVYWYQQSLDQGLQFLIQYYNGEERAKGNILERFSAQQFPDLHSELNLSSLELGDSALYFCASSDGRGAGSYNEQFFGPGTRLTVL.

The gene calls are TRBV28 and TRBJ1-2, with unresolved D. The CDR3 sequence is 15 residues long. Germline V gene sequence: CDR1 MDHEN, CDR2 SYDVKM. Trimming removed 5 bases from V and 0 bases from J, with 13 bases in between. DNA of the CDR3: TGTGCCAGCAGTACCACCCAGGCTTCTAACTATGGCTACACCTTC. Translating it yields CASSTTQASNYGYTF.

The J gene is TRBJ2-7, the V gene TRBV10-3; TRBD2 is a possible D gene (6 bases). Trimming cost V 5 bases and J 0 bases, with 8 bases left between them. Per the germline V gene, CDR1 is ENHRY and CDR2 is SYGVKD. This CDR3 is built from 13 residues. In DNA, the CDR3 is TGTGCCATCAGTAGCGGGTCCTCCTACGAGCAGTACTTC. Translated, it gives CAISSGSSYEQYF.

DNA for the CDR3: TGTGCCAGCAGCCCCCGGGTCATCACAGATACGCAGTATTTT. Translating gives CASSPRVITDTQYF. The V and J genes are TRBV5-5 and TRBJ2-3; D remains unclear. Germline assignment: CDR1 SGHKS and CDR2 YYEKEE (reference sequence). This CDR3 comprises 14 residues. Between the trimmed V and J ends, which lost 4 bases and 2 bases, there was a span of 11 bases.

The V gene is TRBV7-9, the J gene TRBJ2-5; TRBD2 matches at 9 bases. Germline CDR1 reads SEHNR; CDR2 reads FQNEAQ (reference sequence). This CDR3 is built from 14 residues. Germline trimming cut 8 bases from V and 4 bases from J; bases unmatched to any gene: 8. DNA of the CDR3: TGTGCCAGCTTGAGGTTGCGGGAGGGAGAGACCCAGTACTTC. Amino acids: CASLRLREGETQYF.

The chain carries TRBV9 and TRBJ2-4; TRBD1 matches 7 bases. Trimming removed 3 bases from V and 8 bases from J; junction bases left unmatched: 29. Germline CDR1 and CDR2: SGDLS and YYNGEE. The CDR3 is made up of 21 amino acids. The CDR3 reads CASSGSTHRQGRGRSSDIQYF. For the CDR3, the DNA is TGTGCCAGCAGCGGAAGTACCCATCGACAGGGCCGGGGCAGGTCCTCGGACATTCAGTACTTC.

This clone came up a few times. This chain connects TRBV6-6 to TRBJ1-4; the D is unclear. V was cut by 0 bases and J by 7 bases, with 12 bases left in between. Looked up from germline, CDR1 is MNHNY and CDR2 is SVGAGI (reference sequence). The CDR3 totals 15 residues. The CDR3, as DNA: TGTGCCAGCAGTTACTCGAGGCTTGTGGGTGAAAAACTGTTTTTT. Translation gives CASSYSRLVGEKLFF.

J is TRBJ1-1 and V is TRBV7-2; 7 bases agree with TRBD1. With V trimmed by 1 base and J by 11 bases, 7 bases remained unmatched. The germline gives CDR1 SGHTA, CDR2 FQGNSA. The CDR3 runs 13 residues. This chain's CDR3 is CASSLVGGNGAFF. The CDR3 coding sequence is TGTGCCAGCAGCTTAGTAGGGGGCAATGGGGCTTTCTTT.

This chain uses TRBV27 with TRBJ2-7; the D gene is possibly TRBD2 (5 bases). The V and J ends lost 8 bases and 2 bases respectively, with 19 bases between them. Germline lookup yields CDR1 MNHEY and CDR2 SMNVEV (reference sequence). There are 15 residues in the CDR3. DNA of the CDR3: TGTGCCAGCGCTGTTCTAACCGGGAACACCTACGAGCAGTACTTC. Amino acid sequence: CASAVLTGNTYEQYF.

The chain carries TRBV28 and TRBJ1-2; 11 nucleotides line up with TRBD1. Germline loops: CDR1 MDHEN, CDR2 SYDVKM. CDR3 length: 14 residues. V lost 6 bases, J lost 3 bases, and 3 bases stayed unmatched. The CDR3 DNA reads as TGTGCCAGCAGGGACAGGGGGCCTGACTATGGCTACACCTTC. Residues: CASRDRGPDYGYTF.

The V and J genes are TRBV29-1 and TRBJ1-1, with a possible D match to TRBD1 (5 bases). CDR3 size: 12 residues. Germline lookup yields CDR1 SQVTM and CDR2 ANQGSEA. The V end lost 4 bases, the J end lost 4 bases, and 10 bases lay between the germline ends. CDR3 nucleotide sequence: TGCAGCGTTGTGCGGGGGACCACTGAAGCTTTCTTT. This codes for CSVVRGTTEAFF. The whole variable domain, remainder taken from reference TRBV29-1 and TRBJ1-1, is SAVISQKPSRDICQRGTSLTIQCQVDSQVTMMFWYRQQPGQSLTLIATANQGSEATYESGFVIDKFPISRPNLTFSTLTVSNMSPEDSSIYLCSVVRGTTEAFFGQGTRLTVV.